This T cell receptor beta chain was identified in a study of blood T cell repertoires in COVID-19. Study details: COVID-19 samples, acute and convalescent, were from the United States, Italy and Spain. The cDNA or gDNA used as material had been derived from T cells, B-cell-depleted T cells, or PBMCs.

V was trimmed by 0 bases and J by 2 bases, leaving 8 bases between them. Germline-derived CDR1 and CDR2 are SGHRS and YFSETQ. The CDR3 spans 14 residues. Per the study methods: Counts of nucleated cells, estimated from reference gene primer amplification, were obtained. Only in-frame clones appear in the TCRdb table, and some are missing; sequencing was by immunoSEQ multiplex PCR. Clone size and V and J calls were adopted from that table, with D and trimming inferred from the DNA. The sample holds 65,000 to 85,000 clones, 80% to 95% seen once. This sequence joins TRBV5-1 and TRBJ1-2; maybe TRBD1 (5 bases). The sequence came from a human donor in a cohort sampled during active COVID-19. The sequencing sample was made of peripheral blood. CDR3 sequence (DNA): TGCGCCAGCAGCTTGGGGAGGGACAACTATGGCTACACCTTC. Encoded protein: CASSLGRDNYGYTF. The entire variable domain, with the rest obtained from reference TRBV5-1 and TRBJ1-2, is as follows: KAGVTQTPRYLIKTRGQQVTLSCSPISGHRSVSWYQQTPGQGLQFLFEYFSETQRNKGNFPGRFSGRQFSNSRSEMNVSTLELGDSALYLCASSLGRDNYGYTFGSGTRLTVV.